The rows below give T cell receptor beta chains drawn from one sample of a study of cytomegalovirus exposure and HLA in healthy donors. Profiled with immunoSEQ multiplex PCR; TCRdb holds only in-frame clones, not every one. Of under 130,000 clones in the sample, 85% to 90% were seen once. Sequenced sample: PBMCs. The source of these receptors is a woman between 18 and 29 years old in good health and CMV-seropositive. Both conserved end residues are part of each CDR3. D genes are given only for firm matches. Clone size is given for some rows only: seen once, a few or many times, or a class if the clone is expanded.

J gene,clone size,D gene,V gene,CDR3 DNA,CDR3 protein
TRBJ2-2,-,TRBD2,TRBV7-9,TGTGCCAGCAGCTTACCGTTCCGACTAGCGGGGAACACCGGGGAGCTGTTTTTT,CASSLPFRLAGNTGELFF
TRBJ2-2,-,-,TRBV19,TGTGCCAGTAGTATGGGATTAGGCAGGGCCCTGAACACCGGGGAGCTGTTTTTT,CASSMGLGRALNTGELFF
TRBJ1-1,-,-,TRBV7-9,TGTGCCAGCAGCTTAGAAGGAGATGAAGCTTTCTTT,CASSLEGDEAFF
TRBJ1-6,-,TRBD1,TRBV9,TGTGCCAGCAGCGTAACCCGGGGACAGGGGGTTGGTTCACCCCTCCACTTT,CASSVTRGQGVGSPLHF
TRBJ1-1,-,-,TRBV14,TGTGCCAGCAGCCATGTTAGAGGGGGGGCTTTAGTTTTCTTT,CASSHVRGGALVFF
TRBJ1-4,-,TRBD1,TRBV7-9,TGTGCCAGCACGGAGGGGGCCCTAGGTTCTGGCAAACTGTTTTTT,CASTEGALGSGKLFF
TRBJ2-6,-,TRBD1,TRBV10-3,TGTGCCATCCGGCCCGACAGGGCAAATGCCAACGTCCTGACTTTC,CAIRPDRANANVLTF
TRBJ2-1,-,TRBD2,TRBV29-1,TGCAGCGTGAACGGTGCGCGGGGGGTACCTTTTTTATACAATGAGCAGTTCTTC,CSVNGARGVPFLYNEQFF
TRBJ1-2,-,-,TRBV7-9,TGTGCCAGCAGCTTACAAAACGGACAACGCTACACCTTC,CASSLQNGQRYTF
TRBJ2-3,once,-,TRBV5-1,TGCGCCACCCGGCTAAGGGGTGGCACAGATACGCAGTATTTT,CATRLRGGTDTQYF
TRBJ1-3,-,-,TRBV6-4,TGTGCCAGCAGTGATGGGCTCTCTGGAAACACCATATATTTT,CASSDGLSGNTIYF
TRBJ1-1,-,-,TRBV28,TGTGCCAGCAGTTTAGTCCGGGGGTCGGGGGACACTGAAGCTTTCTTT,CASSLVRGSGDTEAFF
TRBJ2-6,-,-,TRBV4-2,TGTGCCAGCAGCCTTAAGAGGGACTCTGGGGCCAACGTCCTGACTTTC,CASSLKRDSGANVLTF
TRBJ2-3,once,-,TRBV1,TGCACCAGCAGCCAAGCCCTAGCGGGGGGGGATACGCAGTATTTT,CTSSQALAGGDTQYF
TRBJ2-7,-,TRBD1,TRBV16,TGTGCCAGCAGCTCAGGGGGCGGAAACGAGCAGTACTTC,CASSSGGGNEQYF
TRBJ2-5,-,TRBD2,TRBV4-2,TGTGCCAGCAGCCAAGCTGGTACTAGCGGGGGGGGTCAAGAGACCCAGTACTTC,CASSQAGTSGGGQETQYF
TRBJ2-1,-,-,TRBV5-1,TGCGCCAGCAGCCCCCCAGGTTACAATGAGCAGTTCTTC,CASSPPGYNEQFF
TRBJ2-7,few,-,TRBV11-2,TGTGCCAGCAGCTTGGGGGGTAACGAGCAGTACTTC,CASSLGGNEQYF
TRBJ2-1,-,TRBD1,TRBV5-1,TGCGCCAGCAGAACGGCCGGGACAGGGGGCCAAGATGAGCAGTTCTTC,CASRTAGTGGQDEQFF
TRBJ2-2,-,-,TRBV5-1,TGCGCCAGCAGCCCATACGGGCCGGGAGAACCGGGGCGAGGATCCGGGGAGCTGTTTTTT,CASSPYGPGEPGRGSGELFF
TRBJ2-7,-,-,TRBV13,TGTGCCAGCAGCTCCTCCGGGCAGGGCTCCTACGAGCAGTACTTC,CASSSSGQGSYEQYF
TRBJ2-7,-,TRBD1,TRBV5-4,TGTGCCAGCAGCCCTCGGACAGGGTCGTACGAGCAGTACTTC,CASSPRTGSYEQYF
TRBJ2-7,once,TRBD2,TRBV10-3,TGTGCCATCAGTGAACGACTAGCGGGAGCATACGAGCAGTACTTC,CAISERLAGAYEQYF
TRBJ1-2,-,TRBD1,TRBV28,TGTGCCAGCAGACCAGGGGGCGCCTATGGCTACACCTTC,CASRPGGAYGYTF
TRBJ2-1,few,-,TRBV2,TGTGCCAGCACCGCAACGCCTAACTCTTGGGAGCAGTTCTTC,CASTATPNSWEQFF
TRBJ2-1,-,TRBD1,TRBV11-1,TGTGCCAGCAGCTTTGACAGGGGATGGGAGCAGTTCTTC,CASSFDRGWEQFF
TRBJ2-1,-,TRBD2,TRBV30,TGTGCCTGGAGTGCCGGATCCGCCAGCGGGAGGCTGTTCTTC,CAWSAGSASGRLFF
TRBJ1-1,-,-,TRBV7-7,TGTGCCAGCAGCCTACTGCGGACAGCTACTCCACACACTGAAGCTTTCTTT,CASSLLRTATPHTEAFF
TRBJ2-3,-,TRBD1,TRBV9,TGTGCCAGCAGCGTAGAATCGGGGACAGGTATCGTAGATACGCAGTATTTT,CASSVESGTGIVDTQYF
TRBJ1-4,-,TRBD1,TRBV7-9,TGTGCCAGCAGCTTGGACAGGGTAAATGAAAAACTGTTTTTT,CASSLDRVNEKLFF
TRBJ1-2,-,-,TRBV19,TGTGCCAGTAGTCTCACCGGGCCTACGGGAGGCTACACCTTC,CASSLTGPTGGYTF
TRBJ2-7,-,TRBD1,TRBV27,TGTGCCAGCAGTTCACTACAGGGGGAGGCCTACGAGCAGTACTTC,CASSSLQGEAYEQYF